The T cell receptor (beta chain) described here comes from a study of cytomegalovirus exposure and HLA in healthy donors. The CDR3 length is 15 residues. The ends were cut back, 3 bases at V and 6 bases at J, with 14 bases in the middle. Germline CDR1 reads SNHLY; CDR2 reads FYNNEI. PCR primers comprised 60 Vbeta and 13 Jbeta primers. Sequenced by immunoSEQ multiplex PCR; TCRdb stores in-frame clones only, minus some. The sample lists around 150,000 clones; 84% were seen once. This TCR was recovered from a man in his fifties or sixties in good health and CMV-seropositive. V usage is TRBV2 and J usage is TRBJ2-2, with D tentatively TRBD1 (6 bases). Sequencing was performed on PBMCs. The CDR3 DNA reads TGTGCCAGCAGTGACAGGACAGTTGGGGCCGGGGAGCTGTTTTTT. As protein: CASSDRTVGAGELFF.